Below are 20 T cell receptor beta chains sequenced from a single sample in a study of control samples from healthy donors and cancer patients. Assay used: immunoSEQ multiplex PCR; TCRdb lists only in-frame clones, some missing. The data hold about 53,000 clones, with approximately 86% observed a single time. The specimen sequenced was PBMCs. Receptor source: a man in his fifties or sixties with head and neck cancer.

The rearrangement uses TRBV7-3 and TRBJ1-1, with D possibly TRBD1 on 5 matching bases. The CDR3 runs 14 residues. Per germline, CDR1 SGHTA and CDR2 FQGTGA. The germline V and J ends were trimmed by 5 bases and 1 base, with 11 bases remaining between them. The CDR3 sequence is CASSPGGPNTEAFF. The DNA of the CDR3 is TGTGCCAGCAGCCCCGGGGGTCCGAACACTGAAGCTTTCTTT. The whole variable domain, filled in from reference TRBV7-3 and TRBJ1-1, reads GAGVSQTPSNKVTEKGKYVELRCDPISGHTALYWYRQSLGQGPEFLIYFQGTGAADDSGLPNDRFFAVRPEGSVSTLKIQRTERGDSAVYLCASSPGGPNTEAFFGQGTRLTVV.

The rearrangement joins TRBV5-1 to TRBJ1-4; possible D gene TRBD1, 6 bases. The CDR3 consists of 17 residues. The germline V and J ends were trimmed by 1 base and 2 bases, with 15 bases remaining between them. Germline V gene data show CDR1 as SGHRS and CDR2 as YFSETQ. The CDR3 nucleotides are TGCGCCAGCAGCTTGAGGCCAGGGGAATTGACTAATGAAAAACTGTTTTTT. Translated, it gives CASSLRPGELTNEKLFF.

Only a few counts were recorded for this clone. CDR3 sequence reads: CSARVLRDYTF. The CDR3, as DNA: TGCAGTGCTAGAGTACTCCGGGACTACACCTTC. The chain recombines TRBV20-1 with TRBJ1-2; no clear D gene. V shed 1 base and J shed 10 bases, with 10 bases lying between them. CDR1 and CDR2 from the germline V gene are DFQATT and SNEGSKA (reference sequence). The CDR3 contains 11 residues.

The chain couples TRBV19 to TRBJ1-2; D might be TRBD1 (5 bases). The CDR3 sequence is 14 residues long. CDR1 and CDR2 from the germline V gene are LNHDA and SQIVND (reference sequence). V was pared by 4 bases and J by 2 bases, with 11 bases between. As DNA, the CDR3 is TGTGCCAGTAGTAAGGGGTTAGAGAACTATGGCTACACCTTC. Amino acids: CASSKGLENYGYTF.

J is TRBJ2-2 and V is TRBV19; 8 positions match TRBD1. There are 15 residues in the CDR3. With V trimmed by 4 bases and J by 3 bases, 4 bases remained unmatched. Germline CDR1 LNHDA, CDR2 SQIVND (reference sequence). The CDR3 protein is CASSRGTGYTGELFF. The CDR3 nucleotides read TGTGCCAGTAGTAGGGGGACAGGATACACCGGGGAGCTGTTTTTT.

This clone was detected once. The chain combines TRBV19 with TRBJ2-1; D is ambiguous. Between the trimmed V and J ends, which lost 5 bases and 4 bases, there was a span of 18 bases. CDR3 size: 16 residues. Germline V gene data show CDR1 as LNHDA and CDR2 as SQIVND (reference sequence). The CDR3 spells CASSAERRAGYNEQFF. The CDR3, as DNA: TGTGCCAGTAGTGCCGAGAGACGGGCAGGATACAATGAGCAGTTCTTC. Together with reference TRBV19 and TRBJ2-1, the CDR3 gives the full variable domain: DGGITQSPKYLFRKEGQNVTLSCEQNLNHDAMYWYRQDPGQGLRLIYYSQIVNDFQKGDIAEGYSVSREKKESFPLTVTSAQKNPTAFYLCASSAERRAGYNEQFFGPGTRLTVL.

The gene calls are TRBV6-5 and TRBJ1-6; 7 bases fit TRBD1. V lost 6 bases to trimming and J lost 10 bases; unmatched junction nucleotides: 12. Germline CDR1 MNHEY, CDR2 SVGAGI. This CDR3 is built from 15 residues. The CDR3 nucleotides are TGTGCCAGCAGATCCCAGGGGGTTGCAGAATCACCCCTCCACTTT. It yields the protein CASRSQGVAESPLHF.

The rearrangement links TRBV5-6 to TRBJ1-3; 10 nucleotides line up with TRBD1. J was trimmed by 2 bases and V by 5 bases; bases with no gene match: 4. The CDR3 runs 15 residues. Germline CDR1 and CDR2: SGHDT and YYEEEE. CDR3 region: CASSRQGAPGNTIYF. For the CDR3, the DNA is TGTGCCAGCAGTCGACAGGGGGCCCCTGGAAACACCATATATTTT.

The CDR3 bases are TGTGCCAGCAGCTTGACAGGGCCCACCGGGGAGCTGTTTTTT. Protein: CASSLTGPTGELFF. V is TRBV5-4 and J is TRBJ2-2; possible D gene TRBD1, 6 bases. V lost 1 base, J lost 4 bases, and 8 bases lay in between. CDR1 is SGHNT, CDR2 YYREEE, per germline (reference sequence). The CDR3 totals 14 residues.

The V call is TRBV11-1, the J call TRBJ2-7; 10 positions match TRBD2. The CDR3 is made up of 17 amino acids. Germline loops: CDR1 SGHAT, CDR2 FQDESV (reference sequence). J lost 3 bases, V lost 0 bases, and 8 bases had no gene match. Here the CDR3 DNA reads TGTGCCAGCAGCTTAGCGCTTAGCGGGGGGACCAACTACGAGCAGTACTTC. Translated: CASSLALSGGTNYEQYF.

The chain has TRBV6-5 and TRBJ1-5, with D possibly matching TRBD1 (5 bases). The CDR3 is 13 residues long. The V end was cut by 2 bases, the J end by 6 bases, with 8 bases between. In germline, CDR1 is MNHEY, CDR2 SVGAGI. The CDR3 DNA sequence: TGTGCCAGCAGTTACGGCGGGGCTCAGCCCCAGCATTTT. It translates to CASSYGGAQPQHF.

CDR3 in DNA: TGCGCCAGCAGCTTGGAGGCAGGGTTTTACTACGAGCAGTACTTC. It yields the protein CASSLEAGFYYEQYF. The chain employs TRBV5-1 and TRBJ2-7; TRBD1 might be the D (5 bases). The CDR3 contains 15 residues. The germline V gene has CDR1 SGHRS and CDR2 YFSETQ. V dropped 0 bases and J dropped 3 bases, with 13 bases sitting between them.

This chain connects TRBV5-6 to TRBJ2-7, with TRBD1 as a possible D gene (6 bases). The CDR3 extends over 12 amino acids. V was pared by 2 bases and J by 4 bases, with 7 bases between. Per the germline V gene, CDR1 is SGHDT and CDR2 is YYEEEE. CDR3 in DNA: TGTGCCAGCAGCTTTAGGGGGTACGAGCAGTACTTC. Protein: CASSFRGYEQYF.

This clone was seen only a few times. This chain connects TRBV6-6 to TRBJ2-3; the D gene is possibly TRBD1 (5 bases). Trimming removed 2 bases at V and 1 base at J, with 10 bases between. The length of the CDR3 is 15 residues. CDR1 and CDR2 from the germline V gene are MNHNY and SVGAGI (reference sequence). Written as DNA, the CDR3 is TGTGCCAGCAGTTACACGCCCAGGGGCACAGATACGCAGTATTTT. Translated, it gives CASSYTPRGTDTQYF.

This clone came up once. The chain links TRBV28 to TRBJ2-1; weak D call: TRBD2 (6 bases). The CDR3 totals 15 residues. CDR1 and CDR2 (germline): MDHEN, SYDVKM. V was clipped by 6 bases and J by 0 bases, with 12 bases between them. The CDR3 DNA is TGTGCCAGCAGAATCAGACTAGACTCCTACAATGAGCAGTTCTTC. Encoded protein: CASRIRLDSYNEQFF.

V gene TRBV3-1 (or the pseudogene TRBV3-2) combines with J gene TRBJ2-1; TRBD2 agrees at 15 bases. The CDR3 covers 16 residues. Germline V lookup: CDR1 LGHDT, CDR2 YNNKEL (reference sequence). V lost 4 bases, J lost 7 bases, and 5 bases stayed unmatched. In DNA form, the CDR3 reads TGTGCCAGCAGCCGGGGGACTAGCGGGGGGTGGAATGAGCAGTTCTTC. This sequence encodes CASSRGTSGGWNEQFF.

V is TRBV9 and J is TRBJ2-5, with D tentatively TRBD1 or TRBD2 (6 bases each). This CDR3 is built from 16 residues. The germline CDR1 and CDR2 sequences are SGDLS and YYNGEE. V was pared by 0 bases and J by 1 base, with 13 bases between. CDR3 residues: CASSVGGAIIQETQYF. CDR3 DNA sequence: TGTGCCAGCAGCGTAGGGGGGGCCATAATCCAAGAGACCCAGTACTTC. The complete variable domain, with remaining parts taken from reference TRBV9 and TRBJ2-5, reads DSGVTQTPKHLITATGQRVTLRCSPRSGDLSVYWYQQSLDQGLQFLIQYYNGEERAKGNILERFSAQQFPDLHSELNLSSLELGDSALYFCASSVGGAIIQETQYFGPGTRLLVL.

The chain combines TRBV6-2 or TRBV6-3 with TRBJ1-5; possibly TRBD1 for D (5 bases). Trimming stripped 2 bases from V and 2 bases from J, with 16 bases between. The CDR3 totals 17 residues. Germline CDR1 reads MNHEY; CDR2 reads SVGEGT. Here the CDR3 reads CASSYPGTLVRNQPQHF. CDR3 DNA: TGTGCCAGCAGTTACCCAGGGACGCTCGTACGCAATCAGCCCCAGCATTTT.

This clone was seen only a few times. This chain links TRBV14 with TRBJ2-7; D uncertain. Germline V gene data show CDR1 as SGHDN and CDR2 as FVKESK. The CDR3 length is 15 residues. Deletions cut 2 bases from V and 8 bases from J, with 19 bases between. CDR3 region: CASSQRSPAIAQQYF. The CDR3 coding sequence is TGTGCCAGCAGCCAAAGGTCCCCCGCAATCGCGCAGCAGTACTTC. Combining the CDR3 with reference TRBV14 and TRBJ2-7 gives the whole variable domain EAGVTQFPSHSVIEKGQTVTLRCDPISGHDNLYWYRRVMGKEIKFLLHFVKESKQDESGMPNNRFLAERTGGTYSTLKVQPAELEDSGVYFCASSQRSPAIAQQYFGPGTRLTVT.

V gene TRBV7-2 combines with J gene TRBJ2-7; 8 bases align to TRBD2. In germline, CDR1 is SGHTA, CDR2 FQGNSA. The CDR3 consists of 14 residues. The ends lost 6 bases at V and 7 bases at J; junction bases unmatched: 11. The CDR3 is CASSSSVAGSEQYF. In nucleotides, the CDR3 is TGTGCCAGCAGTTCTTCAGTAGCGGGATCGGAGCAGTACTTC. The variable domain in full, completed from reference TRBV7-2 and TRBJ2-7, reads GAGVSQSPSNKVTEKGKDVELRCDPISGHTALYWYRQSLGQGLEFLIYFQGNSAPDKSGLPSDRFSAERTGGSVSTLTIQRTQQEDSAVYLCASSSSVAGSEQYFGPGTRLTVT.